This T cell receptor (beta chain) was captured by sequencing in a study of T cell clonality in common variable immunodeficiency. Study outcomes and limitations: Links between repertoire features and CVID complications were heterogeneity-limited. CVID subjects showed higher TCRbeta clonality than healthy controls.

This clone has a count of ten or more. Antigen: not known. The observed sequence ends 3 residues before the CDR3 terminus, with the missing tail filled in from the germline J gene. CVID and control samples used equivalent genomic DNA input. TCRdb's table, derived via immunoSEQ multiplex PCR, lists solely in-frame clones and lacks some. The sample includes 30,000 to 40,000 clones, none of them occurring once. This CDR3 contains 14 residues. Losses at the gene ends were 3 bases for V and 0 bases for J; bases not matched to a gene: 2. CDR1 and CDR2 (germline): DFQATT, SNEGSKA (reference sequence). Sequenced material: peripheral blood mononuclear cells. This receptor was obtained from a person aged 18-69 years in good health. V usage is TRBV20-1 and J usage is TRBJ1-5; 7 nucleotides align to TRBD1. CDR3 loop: CSARTGYSNQPQHF. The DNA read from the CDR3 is TGCAGTGCTAGGACAGGGTATAGCAATCAGCCC.